This is a list of T cell receptor beta chains from one sample in a study of cytomegalovirus exposure and HLA in healthy donors. Produced via immunoSEQ multiplex PCR; TCRdb's table is partial and in-frame only. The profile shows roughly 190,000 clones, around 88% of them singletons. The sequenced material came from PBMCs. The receptors were gathered from a middle-aged man in good health and CMV-seropositive. Each CDR3 is given with its conserved first and last residue. Each record gives: clone size, D gene, J gene, V gene, CDR3 protein, CDR3 DNA. The D gene is left open where the match is weak. A clone size is listed for some rows: how often the clone was seen (once, few, many), or a class if it is expanded.

abundance: NA
d_gene: TRBD1
j_gene: TRBJ2-7
v_gene: TRBV28
CDR3aa: CASSFFGQGDYEQYF
CDR3nt: TGTGCCAGCAGTTTTTTTGGACAGGGAGACTACGAGCAGTACTTC

abundance: NA
d_gene: NA
j_gene: TRBJ2-3
v_gene: TRBV9
CDR3aa: CASSRGDLASTDTQYF
CDR3nt: TGTGCCAGCAGCCGCGGGGACTTAGCTAGCACAGATACGCAGTATTTT

abundance: NA
d_gene: TRBD2
j_gene: TRBJ2-6
v_gene: TRBV7-2
CDR3aa: CASSKLAGASGANVLTF
CDR3nt: TGTGCCAGCAGCAAGCTAGCGGGAGCCTCTGGGGCCAACGTCCTGACTTTC

abundance: NA
d_gene: NA
j_gene: TRBJ1-4
v_gene: TRBV19
CDR3aa: CASGNLGGRGEKLFF
CDR3nt: TGTGCCAGTGGAAACTTGGGAGGACGCGGGGAAAAACTGTTTTTT

abundance: NA
d_gene: TRBD2
j_gene: TRBJ2-7
v_gene: TRBV5-1
CDR3aa: CASSLGQRESEQYF
CDR3nt: TGCGCCAGCAGCTTGGGCCAGCGGGAGAGCGAGCAGTACTTC

abundance: few
d_gene: NA
j_gene: TRBJ2-7
v_gene: TRBV27
CDR3aa: CASSLRSLLSRHEQYF
CDR3nt: TGTGCCAGCAGTTTACGTTCCCTCTTATCGCGCCACGAGCAGTACTTC

abundance: NA
d_gene: TRBD2
j_gene: TRBJ2-7
v_gene: TRBV27
CDR3aa: CASRRTSGSGGEQYF
CDR3nt: TGTGCCAGCAGACGGACTAGCGGGAGTGGTGGCGAGCAGTACTTC

abundance: NA
d_gene: NA
j_gene: TRBJ1-2
v_gene: TRBV28
CDR3aa: CASSARQYGYTF
CDR3nt: TGTGCCAGCAGTGCACGACAGTATGGCTACACCTTC

abundance: NA
d_gene: TRBD1
j_gene: TRBJ2-1
v_gene: TRBV5-1
CDR3aa: CASSLGGTGAYNEQFF
CDR3nt: TGCGCCAGCAGCTTGGGAGGGACAGGGGCTTACAATGAGCAGTTCTTC

abundance: NA
d_gene: NA
j_gene: TRBJ1-2
v_gene: TRBV18
CDR3aa: CASSPGEYYTF
CDR3nt: TGTGCCAGCTCACCAGGAGAGTACTACACCTTC

abundance: few
d_gene: TRBD2
j_gene: TRBJ2-1
v_gene: TRBV4-1
CDR3aa: CASSHPPGLAANEQFF
CDR3nt: TGCGCCAGCAGCCATCCCCCGGGACTAGCAGCCAATGAGCAGTTCTTC

abundance: NA
d_gene: TRBD1
j_gene: TRBJ1-2
v_gene: TRBV5-1
CDR3aa: CASSWGTARRDGYTF
CDR3nt: TGCGCCAGCAGCTGGGGGACAGCCCGCCGGGATGGCTACACCTTC

abundance: NA
d_gene: TRBD2
j_gene: TRBJ2-7
v_gene: TRBV2
CDR3aa: CASRISGRRDYEQYF
CDR3nt: TGTGCCAGCCGGATTAGCGGGAGGAGAGACTACGAGCAGTACTTC

abundance: few
d_gene: NA
j_gene: TRBJ2-5
v_gene: TRBV5-1
CDR3aa: CASSLTGGRSQETQYF
CDR3nt: TGCGCCAGCAGCTTGACGGGGGGCAGGAGTCAAGAGACCCAGTACTTC

abundance: NA
d_gene: NA
j_gene: TRBJ2-3
v_gene: TRBV9
CDR3aa: CASSVDRDGDTQYF
CDR3nt: TGTGCCAGCAGCGTAGACAGGGACGGAGATACGCAGTATTTT

abundance: NA
d_gene: TRBD1
j_gene: TRBJ2-1
v_gene: TRBV18
CDR3aa: CASSPFQSTGGFNEQFF
CDR3nt: TGTGCCAGCTCACCATTTCAGTCGACAGGGGGCTTCAATGAGCAGTTCTTC

abundance: NA
d_gene: TRBD1
j_gene: TRBJ2-7
v_gene: TRBV19
CDR3aa: CASSIRTGRTYEQYF
CDR3nt: TGTGCCAGTAGTATACGGACAGGGCGTACCTACGAGCAGTACTTC

abundance: NA
d_gene: TRBD1
j_gene: TRBJ2-5
v_gene: TRBV28
CDR3aa: CASSADRGVYF
CDR3nt: TGTGCCAGCAGTGCCGACAGGGGGGTGTACTTC

abundance: NA
d_gene: TRBD2
j_gene: TRBJ2-5
v_gene: TRBV7-6
CDR3aa: CASSLEAGVETQYF
CDR3nt: TGTGCCAGCAGCTTAGAAGCGGGAGTGGAGACCCAGTACTTC

abundance: NA
d_gene: TRBD2
j_gene: TRBJ2-1
v_gene: TRBV9
CDR3aa: CASSVASGPHNEQFF
CDR3nt: TGTGCCAGCAGCGTAGCTAGCGGCCCGCACAATGAGCAGTTCTTC

abundance: NA
d_gene: NA
j_gene: TRBJ2-5
v_gene: TRBV4-2
CDR3aa: CASSQGTNQETQYF
CDR3nt: TGTGCCAGCAGCCAAGGGACTAACCAAGAGACCCAGTACTTC

abundance: NA
d_gene: NA
j_gene: TRBJ1-6
v_gene: TRBV9
CDR3aa: CASTVTGSNSPLHF
CDR3nt: TGTGCCAGCACCGTTACAGGGAGTAATTCACCCCTCCACTTT

abundance: NA
d_gene: TRBD1
j_gene: TRBJ2-2
v_gene: TRBV6-6
CDR3aa: CAGRQGNTGELFF
CDR3nt: TGTGCCGGACGACAGGGTAACACCGGGGAGCTGTTTTTT

abundance: NA
d_gene: TRBD1
j_gene: TRBJ2-7
v_gene: TRBV6-5
CDR3aa: CASTGQGVYEQYF
CDR3nt: TGTGCCAGCACTGGACAGGGCGTCTACGAGCAGTACTTC

abundance: once
d_gene: TRBD1
j_gene: TRBJ2-7
v_gene: TRBV19
CDR3aa: CASSTTGGLNEQYF
CDR3nt: TGTGCCAGTAGTACCACAGGGGGCTTAAACGAGCAGTACTTC

abundance: NA
d_gene: NA
j_gene: TRBJ1-3
v_gene: TRBV30
CDR3aa: CAWAGQTGNTIYF
CDR3nt: TGTGCCTGGGCTGGACAGACTGGAAACACCATATATTTT

abundance: NA
d_gene: NA
j_gene: TRBJ1-1
v_gene: TRBV11-2
CDR3aa: CASRAHREIEAFF
CDR3nt: TGTGCCAGCAGAGCCCACCGCGAAATCGAAGCTTTCTTT

abundance: NA
d_gene: NA
j_gene: TRBJ1-1
v_gene: TRBV6-1
CDR3aa: CASSLYGEGNTEAFF
CDR3nt: TGTGCCAGCAGTCTTTATGGGGAGGGAAACACTGAAGCTTTCTTT

abundance: NA
d_gene: TRBD2
j_gene: TRBJ2-1
v_gene: TRBV9
CDR3aa: CASSSPVAGALYNEQFF
CDR3nt: TGTGCCAGCAGCTCTCCCGTAGCGGGAGCGCTCTACAATGAGCAGTTCTTC

abundance: once
d_gene: NA
j_gene: TRBJ1-1
v_gene: TRBV7-2
CDR3aa: CASSLSLRGTEAFF
CDR3nt: TGTGCCAGCAGCTTGTCTCTCAGGGGCACTGAAGCTTTCTTT

abundance: NA
d_gene: NA
j_gene: TRBJ2-7
v_gene: TRBV6-1
CDR3aa: CASIKTGRYEQYF
CDR3nt: TGCGCCAGCATTAAGACAGGCCGCTACGAGCAGTACTTC

abundance: NA
d_gene: NA
j_gene: TRBJ1-1
v_gene: TRBV19
CDR3aa: CASSLRVGMGGEAFF
CDR3nt: TGTGCCAGTAGTTTGAGGGTCGGAATGGGGGGTGAAGCTTTCTTT

abundance: NA
d_gene: TRBD2
j_gene: TRBJ2-7
v_gene: TRBV19
CDR3aa: CASSILAGEGEQYF
CDR3nt: TGTGCCAGTAGTATTCTAGCGGGAGAGGGCGAGCAGTACTTC

abundance: NA
d_gene: NA
j_gene: TRBJ2-5
v_gene: TRBV5-8
CDR3aa: CASSLLVGRGQETQYF
CDR3nt: TGTGCCAGCAGCTTGTTGGTCGGGAGAGGACAAGAGACCCAGTACTTC

abundance: NA
d_gene: TRBD1
j_gene: TRBJ1-6
v_gene: TRBV6-6
CDR3aa: CASTSTGGGSPLHF
CDR3nt: TGTGCCAGCACCTCGACAGGGGGCGGTTCACCCCTCCACTTT

abundance: NA
d_gene: NA
j_gene: TRBJ1-2
v_gene: TRBV5-1
CDR3aa: CASSFQINYGYTF
CDR3nt: TGCGCCAGCAGCTTTCAGATTAACTATGGCTACACCTTC

abundance: few
d_gene: NA
j_gene: TRBJ2-5
v_gene: TRBV21-1
CDR3aa: CASTTPGRTSGRAGEETQYF
CDR3nt: TGTGCCAGCACCACGCCCGGGAGGACTAGCGGGAGGGCCGGGGAAGAGACCCAGTACTTC

abundance: NA
d_gene: TRBD2
j_gene: TRBJ2-5
v_gene: TRBV7-9
CDR3aa: CASRLPISGSLETQYF
CDR3nt: TGTGCCAGCAGGCTTCCCATTAGCGGGAGCTTGGAGACCCAGTACTTC

abundance: NA
d_gene: TRBD2
j_gene: TRBJ2-4
v_gene: TRBV7-7
CDR3aa: CASSPRTSGRAWGAKNIQYF
CDR3nt: TGTGCCAGCAGCCCCCGGACTAGCGGGAGGGCCTGGGGGGCCAAAAACATTCAGTACTTC

abundance: NA
d_gene: NA
j_gene: TRBJ2-5
v_gene: TRBV5-1
CDR3aa: CASSLEPGLQETQYF
CDR3nt: TGCGCCAGCAGCTTGGAACCGGGACTCCAAGAGACCCAGTACTTC

abundance: once
d_gene: TRBD1
j_gene: TRBJ2-7
v_gene: TRBV6-6
CDR3aa: CASNPGTGGHEQYF
CDR3nt: TGTGCCAGCAATCCCGGGACAGGGGGCCACGAGCAGTACTTC

abundance: few
d_gene: TRBD2
j_gene: TRBJ2-1
v_gene: TRBV4-3
CDR3aa: CASSQDIAGGPNEQFF
CDR3nt: TGCGCCAGCAGCCAAGATATCGCGGGAGGGCCTAATGAGCAGTTCTTC

abundance: NA
d_gene: TRBD1
j_gene: TRBJ2-7
v_gene: TRBV7-2
CDR3aa: CASSLPGQGPKQYF
CDR3nt: TGTGCCAGCAGCTTACCGGGACAGGGCCCCAAGCAGTACTTC

abundance: few
d_gene: TRBD1
j_gene: TRBJ1-2
v_gene: TRBV14
CDR3aa: CASSQVGTGGYGYTF
CDR3nt: TGTGCCAGCAGCCAAGTTGGGACAGGGGGCTATGGCTACACCTTC

abundance: NA
d_gene: TRBD2
j_gene: TRBJ2-1
v_gene: TRBV19
CDR3aa: CASSTPLAGRGNEQFF
CDR3nt: TGTGCCAGTAGTACCCCGCTAGCGGGAAGAGGCAATGAGCAGTTCTTC

abundance: NA
d_gene: NA
j_gene: TRBJ1-5
v_gene: TRBV30
CDR3aa: CAWSGASNQPQHF
CDR3nt: TGTGCCTGGAGTGGGGCTAGCAATCAGCCCCAGCATTTT

abundance: NA
d_gene: TRBD1
j_gene: TRBJ2-4
v_gene: TRBV6-5
CDR3aa: CASSFRQGIAKNIQYF
CDR3nt: TGTGCCAGCAGTTTTCGACAGGGGATAGCCAAAAACATTCAGTACTTC

abundance: few
d_gene: NA
j_gene: TRBJ1-2
v_gene: TRBV10-3
CDR3aa: CAISPAFPGHPSSNYGYTF
CDR3nt: TGTGCCATCAGTCCCGCCTTCCCGGGACACCCTTCCTCTAACTATGGCTACACCTTC

abundance: NA
d_gene: TRBD1
j_gene: TRBJ2-2
v_gene: TRBV7-9
CDR3aa: CSSSARQGVPTGELFF
CDR3nt: TGTTCCAGCAGCGCCCGACAGGGAGTCCCTACCGGGGAGCTGTTTTTT